The rows below give T cell receptor beta chains drawn from one sample of a study of Tregs in tolerant kidney transplant recipients. The method was immunoSEQ multiplex PCR; TCRdb's version includes in-frame clones alone and lacks a portion of them. Of tens of thousands of clones in the sample, over 80% were seen once. The sample in question was CD8+ T cells from blood (PBMCs), obtained 24 months after the transplant. The source of these receptors is a human patient who received a combined kidney and bone marrow transplant. Among the T cells, some may be from the graft donor. Each CDR3 is given with its conserved first and last residue. The order of the fields is V gene, J gene, D gene, clone size, CDR3 DNA, CDR3 protein. The D gene is left open where the match is weak. Clone size is stated in some rows and not others, as once, few, many or a class when expanded.

TRBV7-7	TRBJ2-1	TRBD2	once	TGTGCCAGCAGCAAAGGGACTAGCGGGTTAAATGAGCAGTTCTTC	CASSKGTSGLNEQFF
TRBV6-5	TRBJ2-7	TRBD1	.	TGTGCCAGCAGTACCGGGACAGCGAATTACGAGCAGTACTTC	CASSTGTANYEQYF
TRBV29-1	TRBJ2-2	TRBD1	.	TGCAGCGTTGAAGGCGGGACAGGATGGAACACCGGGGAGCTGTTTTTT	CSVEGGTGWNTGELFF
TRBV7-8	TRBJ2-7	TRBD1	once	TGTGCCAGCAGCGGGCGGGACAGGGGTCCCCCCTACGAGCAGTACTTC	CASSGRDRGPPYEQYF
TRBV29-1	TRBJ2-1	TRBD2	.	TGCAGCGTTCCTCGAGCGGGAGGGCCACTGAATGAGCAGTTCTTC	CSVPRAGGPLNEQFF
TRBV5-6	TRBJ2-7	TRBD1	.	TGTGCCAGCAGCATGGGACAGACCTACGAGCAGTACTTC	CASSMGQTYEQYF
TRBV7-9	TRBJ2-3	.	.	TGTGCCAGCAGCCCCCTATGGCGGGGACCCTCTCAGGTGCAGTATTTT	CASSPLWRGPSQVQYF
TRBV13	TRBJ1-4	TRBD1	once	TGTGCCAGCAGTCGACAGGGTGATGAAAAACTGTTTTTT	CASSRQGDEKLFF
TRBV9	TRBJ2-3	TRBD2	once	TGTGCCAGCAGCCCCATATCGGGGGGGATCACAGATACGCAGTATTTT	CASSPISGGITDTQYF
TRBV7-9	TRBJ2-3	.	.	TGTGCCAGCAGCTTACTCCCAGATACGCAGTATTTT	CASSLLPDTQYF
TRBV18	TRBJ2-1	.	.	TGTGCCAGCTCACAGGGGCGGGGCCCCACGGGTGAGCAGTTCTTC	CASSQGRGPTGEQFF
TRBV5-1	TRBJ1-1	TRBD1	once	TGCGCCAGCAGCCTCTCCCCGGGACAGGGGGCTGAAGCTTTCTTT	CASSLSPGQGAEAFF
TRBV2	TRBJ2-7	TRBD1	.	TGTGCCAGCATTGGGACAGGGAAATCTTACGAGCAGTACTTC	CASIGTGKSYEQYF
TRBV27	TRBJ2-7	TRBD2	.	TGTGCCAGCAAGGAAGCGGGAGAGAAGCAGTACTTC	CASKEAGEKQYF
TRBV28	TRBJ2-3	.	.	TGTGCCAGCAGTTTAAAGTTATGGGACTCCACAGATACGCAGTATTTT	CASSLKLWDSTDTQYF
TRBV30	TRBJ2-1	TRBD1	.	TGTGCCTGGGACGGGACAGGGTCCTTTTCCTACAATGAGCAGTTCTTC	CAWDGTGSFSYNEQFF
TRBV4-1	TRBJ2-3	TRBD2	.	TGCGCCAGCAGAGAGAGGGGCGGGGGGTCAGATACGCAGTATTTT	CASRERGGGSDTQYF
TRBV27	TRBJ1-3	.	.	TGTGCCAGCAGTTTAACCCGGGACTCAGGAAACACCATATATTTT	CASSLTRDSGNTIYF
TRBV4-3	TRBJ2-5	TRBD2	.	TGCGCCAGCAGCCAAAGCGCTAGCGGGAGGAGTGGGGAGACCCAGTACTTC	CASSQSASGRSGETQYF
TRBV4-1	TRBJ2-1	TRBD2	once	TGCGCCAGCAGCCGCAAACGGGGACTAGCGAACTCCTACAATGAGCAGTTCTTC	CASSRKRGLANSYNEQFF
TRBV27	TRBJ2-2	.	.	TGTGCCAGCAGTGCCCGACAGGCCGGGGAGCTGTTTTTT	CASSARQAGELFF
TRBV4-3	TRBJ2-3	TRBD1	.	TGCGCCAGCAGCCAAGATCGGGACAGGCTGATTGATACGCAGTATTTT	CASSQDRDRLIDTQYF
TRBV9	TRBJ2-7	TRBD1	.	TGTGCCAGCAGCGCCGATCACCTAATGACAGGGGGTTCCTACGAGCAGTACTTC	CASSADHLMTGGSYEQYF
TRBV7-9	TRBJ2-1	.	.	TGTGCCAGCAGCTTACTCGGGACACACTTCAATGAGCAGTTCTTC	CASSLLGTHFNEQFF